One TCR beta chain is described in this entry. Its target is unknown. The entry originates in a study of T cell repertoires in cytomegalovirus infection. Study in general: Indicated by public TCR beta signatures were CMV infection and matching HLA type. Study conclusions and caveats: HLA-C-restricted CMV-specific TCR beta clonotypes prevailed in the ex vivo response. Cumulated frequencies of public TCR beta families served to identify carriers of CMV plus the relevant HLA.

The V and J ends lost 3 bases and 5 bases respectively, with 8 bases between them. Germline CDR1 and CDR2: SEHNR and FQNEAQ (reference sequence). CDR3 size: 13 residues. MiXCR was run by TCRdb on the reads, yielding one entry per CDR3 protein. Counted here are 550,000 to 850,000 distinct CDR3 sequences, around 31% occurring once; the ten biggest clones make up 18%. The rearrangement links TRBV7-9 to TRBJ1-5, with unresolved D. This TCR was sampled from a human donor in good health (CMV status not recorded). Some clones in this sample may be carry-over from other donors' samples. The sample was cultured PBMCs, taken from culture after CMV antigen stimulation. The DNA for the CDR3 is TGTGCCAGCAGCTTCGATGGGGATCAGCCCCAGCATTTT. Encoded protein: CASSFDGDQPQHF. The full variable domain, completed using reference TRBV7-9 and TRBJ1-5, is DTGVSQNPRHKITKRGQNVTFRCDPISEHNRLYWYRQTLGQGPEFLTYFQNEAQLEKSRLLSDRFSAERPKGSFSTLEIQRTEQGDSAMYLCASSFDGDQPQHFGDGTRLSIL.